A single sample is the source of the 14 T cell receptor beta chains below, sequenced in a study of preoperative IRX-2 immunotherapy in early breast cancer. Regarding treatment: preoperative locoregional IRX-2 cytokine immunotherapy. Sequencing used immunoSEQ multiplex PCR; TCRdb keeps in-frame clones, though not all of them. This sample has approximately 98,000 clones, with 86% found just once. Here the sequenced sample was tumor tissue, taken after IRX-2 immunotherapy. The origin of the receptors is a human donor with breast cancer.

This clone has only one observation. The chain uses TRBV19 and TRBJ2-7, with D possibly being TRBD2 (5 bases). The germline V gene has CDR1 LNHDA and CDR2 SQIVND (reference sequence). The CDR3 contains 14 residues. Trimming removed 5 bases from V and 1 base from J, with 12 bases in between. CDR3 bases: TGTGCCAGTAGTGCTCTCCGGGAATCCTACGAGCAGTACTTC. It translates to CASSALRESYEQYF.

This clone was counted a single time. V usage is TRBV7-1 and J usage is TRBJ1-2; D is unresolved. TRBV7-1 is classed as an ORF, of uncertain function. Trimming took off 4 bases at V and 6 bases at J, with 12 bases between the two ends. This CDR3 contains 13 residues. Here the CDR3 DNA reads TGTGCCAGCAGCTTATTCCAGACTAATGGCTACACCTTC. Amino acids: CASSLFQTNGYTF.

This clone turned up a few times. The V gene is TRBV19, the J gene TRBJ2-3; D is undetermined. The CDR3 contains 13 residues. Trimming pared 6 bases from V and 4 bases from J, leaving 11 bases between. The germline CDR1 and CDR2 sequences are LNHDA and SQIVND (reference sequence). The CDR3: CASRGRNADTQYF. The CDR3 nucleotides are TGTGCCAGTAGGGGCAGGAACGCAGATACGCAGTATTTT.

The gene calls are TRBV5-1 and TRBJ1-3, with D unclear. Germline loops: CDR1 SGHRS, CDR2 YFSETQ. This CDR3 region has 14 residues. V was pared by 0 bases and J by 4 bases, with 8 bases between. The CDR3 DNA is TGCGCCAGCAGCTTGGCCGAGGCCGGAAACACCATATATTTT. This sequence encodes CASSLAEAGNTIYF. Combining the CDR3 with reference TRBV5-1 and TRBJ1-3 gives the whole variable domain KAGVTQTPRYLIKTRGQQVTLSCSPISGHRSVSWYQQTPGQGLQFLFEYFSETQRNKGNFPGRFSGRQFSNSRSEMNVSTLELGDSALYLCASSLAEAGNTIYFGEGSWLTVV.

The CDR3 region is CASSLLVLSNSPLHF. The CDR3 DNA reads as TGTGCCAGCAGCTTATTGGTTTTGTCTAATTCACCCCTCCACTTT. The chain employs TRBV11-3 and TRBJ1-6; no clear D gene. V was shortened by 2 bases and J by 6 bases, with 11 bases between the two germline ends. CDR1 and CDR2 (germline): SGHNT, YENEEA. CDR3 size: 15 residues.

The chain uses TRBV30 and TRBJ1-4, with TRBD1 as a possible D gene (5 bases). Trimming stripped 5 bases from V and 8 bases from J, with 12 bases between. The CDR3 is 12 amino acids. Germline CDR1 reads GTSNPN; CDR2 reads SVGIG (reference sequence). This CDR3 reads CAWALREEKLFF. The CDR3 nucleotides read TGTGCCTGGGCGCTCAGGGAGGAAAAACTGTTTTTT. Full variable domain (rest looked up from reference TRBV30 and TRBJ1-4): SQTIHQWPATLVQPVGSPLSLECTVEGTSNPNLYWYRQAAGRGLQLLFYSVGIGQISSEVPQNLSASRPQDRQFILSSKKLLLSDSGFYLCAWALREEKLFFGSGTQLSVL.

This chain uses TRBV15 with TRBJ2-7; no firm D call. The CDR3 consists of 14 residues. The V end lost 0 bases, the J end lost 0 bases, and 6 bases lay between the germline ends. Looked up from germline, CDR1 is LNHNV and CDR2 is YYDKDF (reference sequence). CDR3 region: CATSRDRTSYEQYF. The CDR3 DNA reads TGTGCCACCAGCAGAGATAGGACCTCCTACGAGCAGTACTTC.

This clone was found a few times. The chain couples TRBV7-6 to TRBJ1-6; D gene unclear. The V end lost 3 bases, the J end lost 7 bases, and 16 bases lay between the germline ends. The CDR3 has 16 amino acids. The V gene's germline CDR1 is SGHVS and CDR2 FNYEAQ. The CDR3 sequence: CASSLRFRHENSPLHF. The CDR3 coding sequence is TGTGCCAGCAGCTTGCGATTCCGACACGAAAATTCACCCCTCCACTTT.

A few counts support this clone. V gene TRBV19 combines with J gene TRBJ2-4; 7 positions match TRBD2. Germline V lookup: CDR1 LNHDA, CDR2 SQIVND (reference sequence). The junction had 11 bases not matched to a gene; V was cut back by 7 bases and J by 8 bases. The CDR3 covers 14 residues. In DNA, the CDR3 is TGTGCCAGTAATCAAGACTTGGGGAGGGACATTCAGTACTTC. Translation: CASNQDLGRDIQYF.

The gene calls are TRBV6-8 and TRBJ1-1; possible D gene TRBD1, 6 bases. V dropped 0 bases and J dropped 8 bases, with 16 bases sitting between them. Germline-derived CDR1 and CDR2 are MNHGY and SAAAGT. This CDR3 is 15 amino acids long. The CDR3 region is CASSYSIGGMGEAFF. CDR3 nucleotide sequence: TGTGCCAGCAGTTACTCGATTGGGGGCATGGGAGAAGCTTTCTTT.

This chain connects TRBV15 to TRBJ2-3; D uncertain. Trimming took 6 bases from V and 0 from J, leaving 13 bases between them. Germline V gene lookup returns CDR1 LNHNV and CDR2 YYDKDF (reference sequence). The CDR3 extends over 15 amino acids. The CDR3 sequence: CATRVGATSTDTQYF. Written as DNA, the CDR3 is TGTGCCACCAGAGTGGGCGCAACTAGCACAGATACGCAGTATTTT. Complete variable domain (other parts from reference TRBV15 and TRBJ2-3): DAMVIQNPRYQVTQFGKPVTLSCSQTLNHNVMYWYQQKSSQAPKLLFHYYDKDFNNEADTPDNFQSRRPNTSFCFLDIRSPGLGDTAMYLCATRVGATSTDTQYFGPGTRLTVL.

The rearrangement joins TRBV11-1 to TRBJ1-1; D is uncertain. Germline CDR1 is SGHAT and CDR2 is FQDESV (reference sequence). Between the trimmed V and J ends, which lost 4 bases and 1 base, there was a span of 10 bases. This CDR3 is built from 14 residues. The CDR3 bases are TGTGCCAGCAGCTACGTGATGGGGAACACTGAAGCTTTCTTT. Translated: CASSYVMGNTEAFF.

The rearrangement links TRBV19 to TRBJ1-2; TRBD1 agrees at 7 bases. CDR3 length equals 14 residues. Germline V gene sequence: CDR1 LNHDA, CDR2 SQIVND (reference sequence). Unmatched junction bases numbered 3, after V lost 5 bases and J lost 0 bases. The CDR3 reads CASSRDSTNYGYTF. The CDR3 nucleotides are TGTGCCAGTAGTCGGGACAGCACTAACTATGGCTACACCTTC. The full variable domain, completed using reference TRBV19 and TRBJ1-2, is DGGITQSPKYLFRKEGQNVTLSCEQNLNHDAMYWYRQDPGQGLRLIYYSQIVNDFQKGDIAEGYSVSREKKESFPLTVTSAQKNPTAFYLCASSRDSTNYGYTFGSGTRLTVV.

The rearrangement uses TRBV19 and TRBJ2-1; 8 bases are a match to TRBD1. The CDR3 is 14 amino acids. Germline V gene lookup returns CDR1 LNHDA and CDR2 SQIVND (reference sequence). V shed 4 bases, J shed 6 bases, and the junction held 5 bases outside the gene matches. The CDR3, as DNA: TGTGCCAGTAGTACTCCGGGACAGGTCAATGAGCAGTTCTTC. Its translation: CASSTPGQVNEQFF.